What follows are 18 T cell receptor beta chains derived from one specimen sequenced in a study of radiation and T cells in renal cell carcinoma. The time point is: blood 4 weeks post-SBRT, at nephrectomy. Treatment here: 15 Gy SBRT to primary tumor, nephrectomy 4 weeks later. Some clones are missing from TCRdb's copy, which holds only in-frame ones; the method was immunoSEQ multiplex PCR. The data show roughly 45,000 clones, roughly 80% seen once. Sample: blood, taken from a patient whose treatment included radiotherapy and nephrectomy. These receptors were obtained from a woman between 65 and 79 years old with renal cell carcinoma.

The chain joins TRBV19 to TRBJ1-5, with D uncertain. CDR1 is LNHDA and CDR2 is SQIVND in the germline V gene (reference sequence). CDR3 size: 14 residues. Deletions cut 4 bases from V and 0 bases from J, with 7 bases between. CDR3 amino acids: CASSTSYSNQPQHF. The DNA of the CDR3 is TGTGCCAGTAGTACGAGTTATAGCAATCAGCCCCAGCATTTT.

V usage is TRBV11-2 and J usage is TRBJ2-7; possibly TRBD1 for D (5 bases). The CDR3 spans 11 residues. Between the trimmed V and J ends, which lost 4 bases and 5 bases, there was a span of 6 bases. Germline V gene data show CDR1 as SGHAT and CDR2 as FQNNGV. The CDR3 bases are TGTGCCAGCAGCTGGGGCCACGAGCAGTACTTC. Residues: CASSWGHEQYF.

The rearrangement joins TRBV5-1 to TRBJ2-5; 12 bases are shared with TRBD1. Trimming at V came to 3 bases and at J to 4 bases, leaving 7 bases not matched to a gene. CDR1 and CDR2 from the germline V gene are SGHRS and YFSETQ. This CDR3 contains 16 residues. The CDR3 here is CASSSKGTGGSETQYF. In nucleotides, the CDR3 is TGCGCCAGCAGCTCGAAGGGGACAGGGGGCTCAGAGACCCAGTACTTC.

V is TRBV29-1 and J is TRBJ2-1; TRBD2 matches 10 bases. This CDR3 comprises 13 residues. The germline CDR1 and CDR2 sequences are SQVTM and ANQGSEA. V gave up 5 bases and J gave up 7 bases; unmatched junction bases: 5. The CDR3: CSVRGLAPNEQFF. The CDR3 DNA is TGCAGCGTTAGGGGACTAGCGCCGAATGAGCAGTTCTTC.

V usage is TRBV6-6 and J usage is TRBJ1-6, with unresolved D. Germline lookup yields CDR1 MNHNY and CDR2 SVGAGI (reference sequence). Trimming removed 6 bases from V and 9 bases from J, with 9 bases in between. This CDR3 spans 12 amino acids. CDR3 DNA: TGTGCCAGCAGCCACCAAGTTTCACCCCTCCACTTT. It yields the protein CASSHQVSPLHF.

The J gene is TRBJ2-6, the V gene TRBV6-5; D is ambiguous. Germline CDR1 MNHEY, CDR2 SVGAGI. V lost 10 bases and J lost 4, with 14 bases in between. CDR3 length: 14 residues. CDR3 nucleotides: TGTGCCACGGCTTGGGGTTCAGGGGCCAACGTCCTGACTTTC. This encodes CATAWGSGANVLTF.

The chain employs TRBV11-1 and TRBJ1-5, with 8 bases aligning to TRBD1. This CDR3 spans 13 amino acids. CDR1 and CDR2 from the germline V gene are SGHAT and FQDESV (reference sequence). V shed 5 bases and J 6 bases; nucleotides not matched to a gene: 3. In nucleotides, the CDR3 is TGTGCCAGCAGCCAGGGGGCAGCTCAGCCCCAGCATTTT. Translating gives CASSQGAAQPQHF. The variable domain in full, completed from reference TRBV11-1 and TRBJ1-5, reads EAEVAQSPRYKITEKSQAVAFWCDPISGHATLYWYRQILGQGPELLVQFQDESVVDDSQLPKDRFSAERLKGVDSTLKIQPAELGDSAMYLCASSQGAAQPQHFGDGTRLSIL.

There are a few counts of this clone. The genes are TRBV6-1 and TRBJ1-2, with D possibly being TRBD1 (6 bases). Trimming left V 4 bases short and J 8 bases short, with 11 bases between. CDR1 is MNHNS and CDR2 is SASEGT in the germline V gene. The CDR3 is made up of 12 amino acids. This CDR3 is CASSVSGEGYTF. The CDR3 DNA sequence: TGTGCCAGCAGTGTCTCAGGGGAAGGCTACACCTTC.

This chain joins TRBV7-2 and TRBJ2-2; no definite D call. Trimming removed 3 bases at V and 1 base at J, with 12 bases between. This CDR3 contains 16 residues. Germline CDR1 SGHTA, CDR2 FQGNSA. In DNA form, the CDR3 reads TGTGCCAGCAGCTTGAGGCAGGCGAGGAACACCGGGGAGCTGTTTTTT. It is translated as CASSLRQARNTGELFF.

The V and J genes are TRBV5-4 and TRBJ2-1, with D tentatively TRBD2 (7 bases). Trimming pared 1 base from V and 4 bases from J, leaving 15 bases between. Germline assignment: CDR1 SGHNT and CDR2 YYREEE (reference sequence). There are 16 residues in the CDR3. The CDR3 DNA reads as TGTGCCAGCAGCTTGTCGGGGGCGCGGGGGTACAATGAGCAGTTCTTC. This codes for CASSLSGARGYNEQFF.

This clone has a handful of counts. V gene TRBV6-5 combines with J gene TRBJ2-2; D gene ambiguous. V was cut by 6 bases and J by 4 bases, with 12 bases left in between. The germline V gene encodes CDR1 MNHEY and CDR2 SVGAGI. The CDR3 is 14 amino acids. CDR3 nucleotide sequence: TGTGCCAGCAGCCCAGCGCGACCCACCGGGGAGCTGTTTTTT. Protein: CASSPARPTGELFF.

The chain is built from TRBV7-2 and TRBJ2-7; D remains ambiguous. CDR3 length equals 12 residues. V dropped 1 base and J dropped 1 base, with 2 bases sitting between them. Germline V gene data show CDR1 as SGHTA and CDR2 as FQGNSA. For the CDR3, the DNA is TGTGCCAGCAGCTTAGGGTCCTACGAGCAGTACTTC. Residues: CASSLGSYEQYF.

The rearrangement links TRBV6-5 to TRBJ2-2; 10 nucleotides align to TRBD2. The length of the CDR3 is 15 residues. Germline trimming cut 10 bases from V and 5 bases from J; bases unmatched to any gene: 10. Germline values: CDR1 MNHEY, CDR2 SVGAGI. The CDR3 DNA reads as TGTGCCACAAAAAGCGGGGGGGCTTTAACCGGGGAGCTGTTTTTT. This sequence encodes CATKSGGALTGELFF.

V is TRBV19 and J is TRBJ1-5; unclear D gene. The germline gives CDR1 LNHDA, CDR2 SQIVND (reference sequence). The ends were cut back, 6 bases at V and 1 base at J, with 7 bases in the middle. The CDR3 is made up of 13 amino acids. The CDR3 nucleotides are TGTGCCAGTAGCATGGGGAGCAATCAGCCCCAGCATTTT. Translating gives CASSMGSNQPQHF.

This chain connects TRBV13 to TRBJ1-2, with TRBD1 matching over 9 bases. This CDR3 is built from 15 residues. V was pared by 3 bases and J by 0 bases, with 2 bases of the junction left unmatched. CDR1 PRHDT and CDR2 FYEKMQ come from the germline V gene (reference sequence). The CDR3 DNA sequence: TGTGCCAGCAGCTTCCGGGACAGGGCTAACTATGGCTACACCTTC. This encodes CASSFRDRANYGYTF. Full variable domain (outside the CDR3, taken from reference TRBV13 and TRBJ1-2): AAGVIQSPRHLIKEKRETATLKCYPIPRHDTVYWYQQGPGQDPQFLISFYEKMQSDKGSIPDRFSAQQFSDYHSELNMSSLELGDSALYFCASSFRDRANYGYTFGSGTRLTVV.

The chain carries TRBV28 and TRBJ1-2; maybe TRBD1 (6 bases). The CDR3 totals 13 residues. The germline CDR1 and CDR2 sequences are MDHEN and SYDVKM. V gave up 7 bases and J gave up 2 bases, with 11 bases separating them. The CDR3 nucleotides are TGTGCCAGCACTCAGGGGATAAACTATGGCTACACCTTC. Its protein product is CASTQGINYGYTF.

For the CDR3, the DNA is TGTGCCAGCAGTGGGCGACAGGGGGCGAGCGGGGAGCTGTTTTTT. Its translation is CASSGRQGASGELFF. The V and J genes are TRBV25-1 and TRBJ2-2; 10 nucleotides match TRBD1. The germline V gene encodes CDR1 MGHDK and CDR2 SYGVNS. The J segment lost 7 bases and the V segment lost 4 bases, leaving 6 bases of the junction unmatched. The CDR3 is made up of 15 amino acids.

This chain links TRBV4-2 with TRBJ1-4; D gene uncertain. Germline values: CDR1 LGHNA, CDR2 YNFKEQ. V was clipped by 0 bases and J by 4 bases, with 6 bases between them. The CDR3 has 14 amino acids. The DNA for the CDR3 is TGTGCCAGCAGCCAAGAGTCCTATAATGAAAAACTGTTTTTT. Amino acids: CASSQESYNEKLFF.